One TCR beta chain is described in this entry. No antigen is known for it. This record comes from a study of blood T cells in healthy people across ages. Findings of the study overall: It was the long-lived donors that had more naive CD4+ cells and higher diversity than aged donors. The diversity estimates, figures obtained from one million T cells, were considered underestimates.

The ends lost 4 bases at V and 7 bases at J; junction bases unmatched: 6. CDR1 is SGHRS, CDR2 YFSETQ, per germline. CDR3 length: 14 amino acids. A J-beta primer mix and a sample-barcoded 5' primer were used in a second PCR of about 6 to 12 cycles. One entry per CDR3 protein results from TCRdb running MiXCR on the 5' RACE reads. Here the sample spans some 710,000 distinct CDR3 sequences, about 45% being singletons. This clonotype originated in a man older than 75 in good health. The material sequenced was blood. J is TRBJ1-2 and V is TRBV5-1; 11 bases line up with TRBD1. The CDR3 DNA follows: TGCGCCAGCAGCCCGGACAGGGGGCAAAGTGGCTACACCTTC. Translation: CASSPDRGQSGYTF.